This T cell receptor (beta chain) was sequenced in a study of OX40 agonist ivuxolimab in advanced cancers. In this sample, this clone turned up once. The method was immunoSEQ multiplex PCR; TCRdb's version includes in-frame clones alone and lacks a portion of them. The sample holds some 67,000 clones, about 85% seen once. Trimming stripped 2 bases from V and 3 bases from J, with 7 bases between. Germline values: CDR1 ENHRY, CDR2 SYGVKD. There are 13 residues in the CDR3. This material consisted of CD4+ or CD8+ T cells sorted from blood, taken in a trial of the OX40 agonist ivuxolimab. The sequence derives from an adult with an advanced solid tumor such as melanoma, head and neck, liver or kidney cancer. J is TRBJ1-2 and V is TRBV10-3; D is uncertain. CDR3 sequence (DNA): TGTGCCATCAGTGAGGGGTTCGACTATGGCTACACCTTC. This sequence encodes CAISEGFDYGYTF.